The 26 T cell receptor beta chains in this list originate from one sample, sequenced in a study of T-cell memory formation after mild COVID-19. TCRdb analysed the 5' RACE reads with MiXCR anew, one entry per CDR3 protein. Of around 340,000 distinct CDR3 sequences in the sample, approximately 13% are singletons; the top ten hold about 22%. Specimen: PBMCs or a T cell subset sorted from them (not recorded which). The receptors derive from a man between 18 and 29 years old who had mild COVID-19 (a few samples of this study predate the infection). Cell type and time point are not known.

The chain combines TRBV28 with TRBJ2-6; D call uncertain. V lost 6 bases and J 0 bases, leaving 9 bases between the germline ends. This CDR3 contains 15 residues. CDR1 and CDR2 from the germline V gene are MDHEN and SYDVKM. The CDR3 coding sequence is TGTGCCAGCAGCCCCGAAGTCTCTGGGGCCAACGTCCTGACTTTC. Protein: CASSPEVSGANVLTF. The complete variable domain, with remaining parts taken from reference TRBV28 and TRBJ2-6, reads DVKVTQSSRYLVKRTGEKVFLECVQDMDHENMFWYRQDPGLGLRLIYFSYDVKMKEKGDIPEGYSVSREKKERFSLILESASTNQTSMYLCASSPEVSGANVLTFGAGSRLTVL.

The CDR3 loop reads CASSHGTSGQETQYF. CDR3 DNA: TGTGCCAGCAGCCACGGGACTAGCGGCCAAGAGACCCAGTACTTC. The J gene is TRBJ2-5, the V gene TRBV11-2, with 11 nucleotides matching TRBD2. The germline V gene has CDR1 SGHAT and CDR2 FQNNGV. CDR3 size: 15 residues. With 5 bases clipped from V and 1 base from J, the junction kept 3 bases outside the gene matches.

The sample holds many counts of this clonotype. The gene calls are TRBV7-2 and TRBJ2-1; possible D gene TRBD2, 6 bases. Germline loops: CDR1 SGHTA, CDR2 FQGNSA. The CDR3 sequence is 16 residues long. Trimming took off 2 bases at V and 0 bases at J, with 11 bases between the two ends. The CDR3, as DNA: TGTGCCAGCAGCTTAACGTGGAGGGGCTCCTACAATGAGCAGTTCTTC. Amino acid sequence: CASSLTWRGSYNEQFF.

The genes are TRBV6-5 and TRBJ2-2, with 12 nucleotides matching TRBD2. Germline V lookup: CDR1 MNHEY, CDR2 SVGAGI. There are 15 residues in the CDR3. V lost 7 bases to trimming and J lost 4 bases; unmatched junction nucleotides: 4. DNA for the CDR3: TGTGCCAGCAATCTAGCGGGGGGGTTCACCGGGGAGCTGTTTTTT. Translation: CASNLAGGFTGELFF.

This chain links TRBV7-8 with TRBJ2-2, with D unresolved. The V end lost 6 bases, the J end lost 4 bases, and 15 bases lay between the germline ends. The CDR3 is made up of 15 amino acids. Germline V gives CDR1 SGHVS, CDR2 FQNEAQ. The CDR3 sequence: CASRFQRIGTGELFF. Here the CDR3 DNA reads TGTGCCAGCAGGTTCCAAAGGATCGGCACCGGGGAGCTGTTTTTT.

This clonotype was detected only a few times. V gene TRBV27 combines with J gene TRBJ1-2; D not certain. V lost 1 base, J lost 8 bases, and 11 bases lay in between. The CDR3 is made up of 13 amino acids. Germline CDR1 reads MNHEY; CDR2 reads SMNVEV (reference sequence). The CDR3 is CASSLFGSLGYTF. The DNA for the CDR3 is TGTGCCAGCAGTTTATTTGGCAGCCTGGGCTACACCTTC.

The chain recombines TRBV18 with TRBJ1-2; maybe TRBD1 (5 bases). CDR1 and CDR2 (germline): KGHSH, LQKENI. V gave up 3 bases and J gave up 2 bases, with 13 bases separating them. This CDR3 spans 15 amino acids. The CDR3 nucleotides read TGTGCCAGCTCACCCAGGTTCGGGGGGAACTATGGCTACACCTTC. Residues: CASSPRFGGNYGYTF.

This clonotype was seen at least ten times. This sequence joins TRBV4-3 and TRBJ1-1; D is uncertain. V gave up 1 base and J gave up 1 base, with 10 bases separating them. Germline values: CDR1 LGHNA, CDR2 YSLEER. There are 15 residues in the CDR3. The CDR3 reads CASSQGSHRNTEAFF. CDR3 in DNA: TGCGCCAGCAGCCAAGGGTCGCACAGGAACACTGAAGCTTTCTTT.

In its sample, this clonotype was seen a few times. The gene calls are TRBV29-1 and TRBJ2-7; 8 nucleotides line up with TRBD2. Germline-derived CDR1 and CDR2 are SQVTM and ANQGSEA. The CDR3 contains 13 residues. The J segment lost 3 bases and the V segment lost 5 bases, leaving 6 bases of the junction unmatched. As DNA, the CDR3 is TGCAGCGTTCGGGGGGGAGGAAACTACGAGCAGTACTTC. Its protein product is CSVRGGGNYEQYF.

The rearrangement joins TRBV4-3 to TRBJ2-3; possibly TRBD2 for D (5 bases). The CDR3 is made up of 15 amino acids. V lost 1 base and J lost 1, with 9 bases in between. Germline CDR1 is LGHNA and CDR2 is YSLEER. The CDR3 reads CASSQGRRGTDTQYF. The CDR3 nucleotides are TGCGCCAGCAGCCAAGGGAGGCGGGGCACAGATACGCAGTATTTT.

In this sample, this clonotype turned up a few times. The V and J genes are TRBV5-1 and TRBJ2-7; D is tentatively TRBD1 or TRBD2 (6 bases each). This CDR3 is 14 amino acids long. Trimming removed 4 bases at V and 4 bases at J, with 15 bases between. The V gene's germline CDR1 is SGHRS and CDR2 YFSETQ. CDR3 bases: TGCGCCAGCAGCCCACGGGGGACACAATACGAGCAGTACTTC. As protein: CASSPRGTQYEQYF.

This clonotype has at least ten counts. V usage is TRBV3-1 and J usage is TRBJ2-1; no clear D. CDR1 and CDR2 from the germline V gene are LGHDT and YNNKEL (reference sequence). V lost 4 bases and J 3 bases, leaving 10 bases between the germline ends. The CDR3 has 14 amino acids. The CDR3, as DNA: TGTGCCAGCAGCCTGGGTACTTTCTACAATGAGCAGTTCTTC. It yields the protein CASSLGTFYNEQFF.

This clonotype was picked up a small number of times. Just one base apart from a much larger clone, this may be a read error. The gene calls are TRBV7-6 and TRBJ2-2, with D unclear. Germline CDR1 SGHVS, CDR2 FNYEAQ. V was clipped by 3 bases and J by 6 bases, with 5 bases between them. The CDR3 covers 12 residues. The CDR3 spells CASSFVPGELFF. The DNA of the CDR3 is TGTGCCAGCAGCTTTGTCCCCGGGGAGCTGTTTTTT.

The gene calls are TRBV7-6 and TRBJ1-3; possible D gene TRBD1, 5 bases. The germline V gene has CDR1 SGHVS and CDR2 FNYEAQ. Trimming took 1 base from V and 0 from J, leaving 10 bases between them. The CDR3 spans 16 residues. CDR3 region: CASSLEKGFSGNTIYF. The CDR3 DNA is TGTGCCAGCAGCTTAGAGAAGGGGTTCTCTGGAAACACCATATATTTT.

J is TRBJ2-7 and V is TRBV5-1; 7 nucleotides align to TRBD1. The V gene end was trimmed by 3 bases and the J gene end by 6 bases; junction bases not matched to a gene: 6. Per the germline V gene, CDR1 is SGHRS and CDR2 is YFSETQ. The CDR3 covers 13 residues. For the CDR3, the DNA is TGCGCCAGCAGCTGGAGTACAGGGGCCGAGCAGTACTTC. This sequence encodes CASSWSTGAEQYF.

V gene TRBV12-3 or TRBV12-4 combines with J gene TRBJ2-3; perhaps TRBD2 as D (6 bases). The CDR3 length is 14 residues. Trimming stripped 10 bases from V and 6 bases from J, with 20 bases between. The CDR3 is CATWGGEVGDTQYF. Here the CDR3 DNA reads TGTGCCACCTGGGGTGGGGAGGTGGGGGATACGCAGTATTTT.

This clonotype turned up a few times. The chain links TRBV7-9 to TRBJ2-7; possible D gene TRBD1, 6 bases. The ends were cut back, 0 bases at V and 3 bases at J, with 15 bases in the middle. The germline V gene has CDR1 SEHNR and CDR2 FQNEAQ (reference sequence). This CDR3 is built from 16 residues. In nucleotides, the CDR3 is TGTGCCAGCAGCTTAGCGGTGGGCAGGGGTGACTACGAGCAGTACTTC. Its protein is CASSLAVGRGDYEQYF.

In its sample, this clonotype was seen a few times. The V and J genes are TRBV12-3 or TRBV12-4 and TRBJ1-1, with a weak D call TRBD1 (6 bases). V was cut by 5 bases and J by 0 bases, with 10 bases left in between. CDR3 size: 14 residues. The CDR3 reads CASSTDSMNTEAFF. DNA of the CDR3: TGTGCCAGCAGTACGGACAGTATGAACACTGAAGCTTTCTTT.

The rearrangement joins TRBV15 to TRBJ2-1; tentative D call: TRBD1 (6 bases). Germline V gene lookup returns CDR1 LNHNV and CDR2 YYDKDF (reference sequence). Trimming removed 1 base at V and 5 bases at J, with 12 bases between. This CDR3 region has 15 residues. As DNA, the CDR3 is TGTGCCACCAGCAGAGGCAGGGGTGGAAACAATGAGCAGTTCTTC. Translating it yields CATSRGRGGNNEQFF. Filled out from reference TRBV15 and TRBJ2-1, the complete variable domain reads DAMVIQNPRYQVTQFGKPVTLSCSQTLNHNVMYWYQQKSSQAPKLLFHYYDKDFNNEADTPDNFQSRRPNTSFCFLDIRSPGLGDTAMYLCATSRGRGGNNEQFFGPGTRLTVL.

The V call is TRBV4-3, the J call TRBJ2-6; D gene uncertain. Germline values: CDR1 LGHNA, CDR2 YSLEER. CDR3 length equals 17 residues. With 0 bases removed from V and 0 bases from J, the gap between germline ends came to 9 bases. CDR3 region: CASSQDHGSSGANVLTF. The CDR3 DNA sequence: TGCGCCAGCAGCCAAGATCACGGCAGCTCTGGGGCCAACGTCCTGACTTTC.

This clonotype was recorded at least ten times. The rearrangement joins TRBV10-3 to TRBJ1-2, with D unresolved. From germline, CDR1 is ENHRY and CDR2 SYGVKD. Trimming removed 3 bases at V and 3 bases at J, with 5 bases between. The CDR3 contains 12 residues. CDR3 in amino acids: CAISDGYYGYTF. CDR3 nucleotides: TGTGCCATCAGTGACGGATACTATGGCTACACCTTC.

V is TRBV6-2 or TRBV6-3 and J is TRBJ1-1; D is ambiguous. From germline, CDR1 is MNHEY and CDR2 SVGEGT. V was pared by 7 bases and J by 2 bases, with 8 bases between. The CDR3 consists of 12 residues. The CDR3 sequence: CASTEPNTEAFF. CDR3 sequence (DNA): TGTGCCAGCACGGAGCCCAACACTGAAGCTTTCTTT.

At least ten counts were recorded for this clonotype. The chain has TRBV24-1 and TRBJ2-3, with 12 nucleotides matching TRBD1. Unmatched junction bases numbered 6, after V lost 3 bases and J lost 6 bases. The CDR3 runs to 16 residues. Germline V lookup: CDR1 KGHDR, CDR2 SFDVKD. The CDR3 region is CATSDPGQGAADTQYF. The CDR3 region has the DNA TGTGCCACCAGTGATCCGGGACAGGGGGCTGCCGATACGCAGTATTTT.

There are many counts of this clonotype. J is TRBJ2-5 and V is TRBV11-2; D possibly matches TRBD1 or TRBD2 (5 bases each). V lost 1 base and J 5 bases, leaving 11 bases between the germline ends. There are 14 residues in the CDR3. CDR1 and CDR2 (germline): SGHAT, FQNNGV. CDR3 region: CASSLGDRRETQYF. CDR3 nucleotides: TGTGCCAGCAGCTTAGGGGACCGGCGGGAGACCCAGTACTTC. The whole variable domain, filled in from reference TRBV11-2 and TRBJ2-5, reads EAGVAQSPRYKIIEKRQSVAFWCNPISGHATLYWYQQILGQGPKLLIQFQNNGVVDDSQLPKDRFSAERLKGVDSTLKIQPAKLEDSAVYLCASSLGDRRETQYFGPGTRLLVL.

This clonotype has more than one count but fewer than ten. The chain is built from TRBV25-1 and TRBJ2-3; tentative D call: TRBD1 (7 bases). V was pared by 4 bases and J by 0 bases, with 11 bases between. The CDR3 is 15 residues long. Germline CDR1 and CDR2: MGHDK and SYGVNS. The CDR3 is CASSVTGTSTDTQYF. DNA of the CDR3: TGTGCCAGCAGTGTGACAGGGACTAGCACAGATACGCAGTATTTT.

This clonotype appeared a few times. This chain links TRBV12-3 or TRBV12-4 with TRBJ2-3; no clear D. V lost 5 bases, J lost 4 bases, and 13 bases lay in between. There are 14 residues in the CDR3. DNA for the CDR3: TGTGCCAGCAGTCCTGGTGGCCTACCAGATACGCAGTATTTT. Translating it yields CASSPGGLPDTQYF.